This paragraph covers one T cell receptor (beta chain) sequence. Its antigen is currently unknown. This table comes from immunoSEQ multiplex PCR, and its TCRdb copy is limited to in-frame clones, with some not included. The data show fewer than 90,000 clones, 75% to 90% seen once. This sample is part of a study of OX40 agonist ivuxolimab in advanced cancers. Study in general: An anti-OX40 (CD134) antibody with agonistic activity, ivuxolimab, was administered to patients. Two patients with cutaneous melanoma and one with hepatocellular carcinoma, three in total, showed partial responses.

The study's findings and limits: Dose levels from 0.1 to 3.0 mg/kg saw CD4+ and CD8+ blood T cells expand clonally by week 6.

This CDR3 contains 14 residues. Trimming shortened V by 4 bases and J by 0 bases, and 8 bases separated the two germline ends. In germline, CDR1 is SGHRS, CDR2 YFSETQ. Here the sequenced sample was CD4+ or CD8+ T cells sorted from blood, taken in a trial of the OX40 agonist ivuxolimab. This clonotype originated in an adult with an advanced solid tumor such as melanoma, head and neck, liver or kidney cancer. This rearrangement joins TRBV5-1 to TRBJ1-3; no clear D. The CDR3 sequence: CASSTGDSGNTIYF. The CDR3, as DNA: TGCGCCAGCAGCACGGGAGACTCTGGAAACACCATATATTTT.